Given below is one T cell receptor beta chain in context. The sample is drawn from a study of blood T cell repertoires in COVID-19. Authors' methods: Amplification of reference gene primers was used by the study to estimate nucleated cell counts. Generated by immunoSEQ multiplex PCR, the TCRdb table keeps only in-frame clones and is missing some. The D gene and trimming were derived from the DNA, and the V and J assignments and clone size from that table. The data contain about 430,000 clones, over 75% of them singletons. CDR1 is MNHEY, CDR2 SMNVEV, per germline (reference sequence). J gave up 3 bases and V 6 bases, and 10 bases lay outside the gene matches. This CDR3 has 15 residues.

This TCR was recovered from a woman aged 18-30 years who had been exposed to COVID-19. Source material: PBMCs or T cells enriched from blood (not recorded which). J is TRBJ2-7 and V is TRBV27, with TRBD1 identical over 8 bases. The CDR3 bases are TGTGCCAGCAGAGCCCCTGGGACAGGTCGCTACGAGCAGTACTTC. Amino acid sequence: CASRAPGTGRYEQYF.